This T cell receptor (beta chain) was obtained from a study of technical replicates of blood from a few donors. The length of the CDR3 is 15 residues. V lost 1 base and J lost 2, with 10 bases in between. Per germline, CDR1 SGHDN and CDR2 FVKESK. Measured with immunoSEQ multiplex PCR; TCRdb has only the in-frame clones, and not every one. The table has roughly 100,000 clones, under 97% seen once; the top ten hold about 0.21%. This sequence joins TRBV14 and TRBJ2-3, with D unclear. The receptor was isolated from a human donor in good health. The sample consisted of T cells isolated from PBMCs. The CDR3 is CASSQVVQYTDTQYF. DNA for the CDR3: TGTGCCAGCAGCCAAGTGGTCCAGTACACAGATACGCAGTATTTT.